Following are 13 T cell receptor beta chains from one sample sequenced in a study of STAT5B mutations in CD4+ large granular lymphocyte leukemia. Data came from immunoSEQ multiplex PCR; TCRdb stores just in-frame clones and leaves some out. The sample lists about 37,000 clones, 55% to 80% seen once, with 1.5% to 2% in the top ten. The sample was CD4+ T cells from blood buffy coats. All receptors derive from a human donor in good health.

The gene calls are TRBV5-1 and TRBJ1-3, with D perhaps matching TRBD1 (5 bases). V was clipped by 0 bases and J by 0 bases, with 10 bases between them. Germline lookup yields CDR1 SGHRS and CDR2 YFSETQ. The CDR3 runs to 16 residues. CDR3 amino acids: CASSLGRGPSGNTIYF. The CDR3 DNA reads as TGCGCCAGCAGCTTGGGACGGGGACCCTCTGGAAACACCATATATTTT.

The chain couples TRBV12-1 to TRBJ1-3; the D call in the table, TRBD1, was not verified against the DNA. TRBV12-1 is assigned pseudogene status. This CDR3 region has 18 residues. The DNA for the CDR3 is TGTGCCAGCAGCCCTGGGGGGACAGGGGAAAACTCTGGAAACACCATATATTTT. Translation: CASSPGGTGENSGNTIYF.

The chain is built from TRBV5-1 and TRBJ2-3, with 9 nucleotides matching TRBD2. V was pared by 5 bases and J by 0 bases, with 10 bases of the junction left unmatched. Germline values: CDR1 SGHRS, CDR2 YFSETQ. This CDR3 spans 17 amino acids. CDR3 in DNA: TGCGCCAGCAGGGCGGGGGGGGCCTTTCAAAGCACAGATACGCAGTATTTT. It codes for CASRAGGAFQSTDTQYF.

V gene TRBV7-2 combines with J gene TRBJ2-3, with D uncertain. In germline, CDR1 is SGHTA, CDR2 FQGNSA. The CDR3 covers 12 residues. Trimming took off 8 bases at V and 5 bases at J, with 11 bases between the two ends. DNA of the CDR3: TGTGCCAGCTCGACCTGGTTAGATACGCAGTATTTT. Its protein product is CASSTWLDTQYF.

As regards this clone: A read error may account for a junction end that differs from germline. This chain links TRBV11-2 with TRBJ2-7; D may match TRBD1 or TRBD2 (5 bases each). CDR1 and CDR2 from the germline V gene are SGHAT and FQNNGV. This CDR3 region has 11 residues. The DNA for the CDR3 is TGTGCCAGCAGCGGGAATGGGGGTGGCGGCTTC. As protein: CASSGNGGGGF.

The chain joins TRBV11-3 to TRBJ2-5; TRBD1 is a possible D gene (6 bases). CDR1 and CDR2 from the germline V gene are SGHNT and YENEEA. V was pared by 5 bases and J by 7 bases, with 17 bases between. There are 14 residues in the CDR3. The CDR3 sequence: CASSPSAGVGTQYF. The DNA of the CDR3 is TGTGCCAGCAGCCCATCGGCAGGGGTGGGGACCCAGTACTTC. The full variable domain, rest sourced from reference TRBV11-3 and TRBJ2-5, is EAGVVQSPRYKIIEKKQPVAFWCNPISGHNTLYWYLQNLGQGPELLIRYENEEAVDDSQLPKDRFSAERLKGVDSTLKIQPAELGDSAVYLCASSPSAGVGTQYFGPGTRLLVL.

This clone was observed a handful of times. This sequence joins TRBV7-2 and TRBJ1-5, with D uncertain. CDR1 is SGHTA, CDR2 FQGNSA, per germline. The V end lost 2 bases, the J end lost 6 bases, and 8 bases lay between the germline ends. The CDR3 consists of 13 residues. CDR3 sequence (DNA): TGTGCCAGCAGCTTACAAGACGGTCAGCCCCAGCATTTT. Its translation: CASSLQDGQPQHF.

The chain uses TRBV5-8 and TRBJ1-2, with D tentatively TRBD1 (6 bases). Trimming removed 1 base at V and 7 bases at J, with 14 bases between. Looked up from germline, CDR1 is SGHTS and CDR2 is YDEGEE. The CDR3 runs to 14 residues. CDR3 region: CASSLPGAVGGYTF. The CDR3 bases are TGTGCCAGCAGCTTGCCGGGGGCTGTAGGTGGCTACACCTTC.

V gene TRBV11-2 combines with J gene TRBJ1-1; a possible D gene is TRBD1 (5 bases). Germline-derived CDR1 and CDR2 are SGHAT and FQNNGV. Deletions cut 8 bases from V and 5 bases from J, with 12 bases between. The CDR3 loop spans 12 amino acids. CDR3 sequence: CASAVGRTEAFF. CDR3 DNA: TGTGCCAGCGCCGTGGGGCGGACTGAAGCTTTCTTT.

The chain joins TRBV29-1 to TRBJ1-1; 8 bases agree with TRBD1. V shed 6 bases, J shed 7 bases, and the junction held 13 bases outside the gene matches. The CDR3 spans 14 residues. Per the germline V gene, CDR1 is SQVTM and CDR2 is ANQGSEA. CDR3 bases: TGCAGCGTCACACAGGGGGGGGTTGGAGTTGAAGCTTTCTTT. It encodes CSVTQGGVGVEAFF.

This chain joins TRBV25-1 and TRBJ1-4, with D perhaps matching TRBD1 (6 bases). Trimming shortened V by 4 bases and J by 8 bases, and 14 bases separated the two germline ends. The CDR3 covers 14 residues. The germline CDR1 and CDR2 sequences are MGHDK and SYGVNS. In nucleotides, the CDR3 is TGTGCCAGCAGTGGCACAGGGCCCGGAGAAAAACTGTTTTTT. Translating it yields CASSGTGPGEKLFF.

The rearrangement joins TRBV11-3 to TRBJ1-3; D is uncertain. CDR1 and CDR2 from the germline V gene are SGHNT and YENEEA. There are 15 residues in the CDR3. The V end was cut by 4 bases, the J end by 1 base, with 11 bases between. The CDR3 spells CASSYQEASGNTIYF. CDR3 nucleotide sequence: TGTGCCAGCAGCTACCAAGAAGCTTCTGGAAACACCATATATTTT.

This clone has just a few counts. The gene calls are TRBV7-9 and TRBJ2-7; 10 nucleotides agree with TRBD1. In germline, CDR1 is SEHNR, CDR2 FQNEAQ (reference sequence). Trimming cost V 5 bases and J 3 bases; bases outside gene matches: 7. The CDR3 totals 15 residues. CDR3 residues: CASSPWGTGDYEQYF. The DNA of the CDR3 is TGTGCCAGCAGCCCCTGGGGGACAGGGGACTACGAGCAGTACTTC. The variable domain in full, completed from reference TRBV7-9 and TRBJ2-7, reads DTGVSQNPRHKITKRGQNVTFRCDPISEHNRLYWYRQTLGQGPEFLTYFQNEAQLEKSRLLSDRFSAERPKGSFSTLEIQRTEQGDSAMYLCASSPWGTGDYEQYFGPGTRLTVT.